The rows below give T cell receptor beta chains drawn from one sample of a study of T cell responses to AZD1222 COVID-19 vaccine. Data came from immunoSEQ multiplex PCR; TCRdb stores just in-frame clones and leaves some out. The sample holds around 140,000 clones, 80% to 95% seen once. This sample comprised peripheral blood, obtained on day 0 of AZD1222 vaccination. The receptors derive from an adult in good health. CDR3s include the opening cysteine and the closing phenylalanine or tryptophan. The D gene is left open where the match is weak. Size is omitted from some rows. Given values are once, few, many or a class for expanded clones.

cdr3_length j_call clone_size d_call v_call cdr3_aa cdr3_nt
17 TRBJ1-4 . . TRBV12-5 CASGPSGPPYFNEKLFF TGTGCTAGTGGTCCCTCGGGACCCCCGTACTTTAATGAAAAACTGTTTTTT
16 TRBJ2-3 . . TRBV7-9 CASSQEGQTSVDTQYF TGTGCCAGCAGCCAAGAAGGACAGACTAGTGTAGATACGCAGTATTTT
15 TRBJ2-7 . TRBD1 TRBV7-8 CASSLAGTGASEQYF TGTGCCAGCAGCTTAGCCGGGACAGGGGCGTCCGAGCAGTACTTC
16 TRBJ1-6 . . TRBV27 CASSFESSSYNSPLHF TGTGCCAGCAGTTTTGAGTCCAGCTCCTATAATTCACCCCTCCACTTT
15 TRBJ2-1 . TRBD1 TRBV28 CASSLPGQGSNEQFF TGTGCCAGCAGTTTACCGGGACAGGGGTCAAATGAGCAGTTCTTC
16 TRBJ1-3 . . TRBV29-1 CSVEEVRQGREDTIYF TGCAGCGTTGAAGAAGTTAGGCAGGGGAGGGAAGACACCATATATTTT
16 TRBJ2-2 . TRBD2 TRBV7-2 CASSLEGGSWTGELFF TGTGCCAGCAGCTTAGAGGGCGGGAGCTGGACCGGGGAGCTGTTTTTT
11 TRBJ2-7 . . TRBV11-2 CASSLAYEQYF TGTGCCAGCAGCTTAGCTTACGAGCAGTACTTC
18 TRBJ2-3 . . TRBV28 CASSFGLQAILGTDTQYF TGTGCCAGCAGTTTCGGGTTACAGGCGATCTTAGGCACAGATACGCAGTATTTT
13 TRBJ2-7 . TRBD2 TRBV6-5 CASTGLAGYEQYF TGTGCCAGCACCGGACTAGCAGGCTACGAGCAGTACTTC
13 TRBJ2-5 . . TRBV6-5 CASSYGGIQTQYF TGTGCCAGCAGTTACGGCGGGATCCAGACCCAGTACTTC
15 TRBJ2-7 . . TRBV18 CASSPPEGTVHEQYF TGTGCCAGCTCACCACCCGAGGGGACGGTCCACGAGCAGTACTTC
14 TRBJ2-1 . . TRBV5-1 CASSLDRSNNEQFF TGCGCCAGCAGCTTGGACAGATCTAACAATGAGCAGTTCTTC
15 TRBJ2-1 . TRBD2 TRBV7-8 CASLPSSGPYNEQFF TGTGCCAGCCTCCCATCTAGCGGACCCTACAATGAGCAGTTCTTC
13 TRBJ2-3 . . TRBV7-2 CASSLVSLDTQYF TGTGCCAGCAGCTTAGTCTCTCTCGATACGCAGTATTTT
14 TRBJ2-7 . TRBD1 TRBV5-8 CASSKQGLVYEQYF TGTGCCAGCAGCAAACAGGGGTTGGTCTACGAGCAGTACTTC
15 TRBJ1-6 . . TRBV7-9 CASSLSPLYNSPLHF TGTGCCAGCAGCTTATCTCCCCTCTATAATTCACCCCTCCACTTT
11 TRBJ1-1 . . TRBV21-1 CARVGGTEAFF TGTGCAAGGGTCGGGGGCACTGAAGCTTTCTTT
16 TRBJ2-1 . . TRBV4-1 CASSQPDSSSYNEQFF TGCGCCAGCAGCCAACCGGACAGCAGCTCCTACAATGAGCAGTTCTTC
12 TRBJ2-5 . . TRBV6-1 CASTSPTETQYF TGTGCCAGCACCTCTCCCACAGAGACCCAGTACTTC
15 TRBJ1-5 once TRBD1 TRBV5-1 CASSLMTGGSQPQHF TGCGCCAGCAGCTTGATGACAGGGGGCAGTCAGCCCCAGCATTTT
17 TRBJ1-3 . . TRBV21-1 CASSRRPGRISGNTIYF TGTGCCAGCAGCAGACGACCGGGACGGATCTCTGGAAACACCATATATTTT
15 TRBJ2-5 . TRBD1 TRBV5-1 CASSHTQGGTETQYF TGCGCCAGCAGCCACACACAGGGGGGAACAGAGACCCAGTACTTC
14 TRBJ2-3 once . TRBV29-1 CSVEWWERADTQYF TGCAGCGTTGAATGGTGGGAGAGGGCAGATACGCAGTATTTT
14 TRBJ1-2 once . TRBV6-5 CASSYGRSNYGYTF TGTGCCAGCAGTTACGGCAGGAGTAACTATGGCTACACCTTC
13 TRBJ2-7 . . TRBV28 CASSLRLRDEQYF TGTGCCAGCAGTTTGAGGCTGCGCGACGAGCAGTACTTC
14 TRBJ1-5 . . TRBV2 CASRGGAGNQPQHF TGTGCCAGCAGGGGGGGCGCGGGCAATCAGCCCCAGCATTTT
16 TRBJ1-3 . TRBD1 TRBV6-6 CASSGSGQPSGNTIYF TGTGCCAGCAGTGGCTCGGGACAGCCATCTGGAAACACCATATATTTT
15 TRBJ1-2 . TRBD1 TRBV3-1/TRBV3-2 CASSQIGTGGYGYTF TGTGCCAGCAGCCAAATAGGGACAGGGGGCTATGGCTACACCTTC
17 TRBJ1-3 . . TRBV5-4 CASSASIGRGSGNTIYF TGTGCCAGCTCAGCTTCAATCGGCAGGGGTTCTGGAAACACCATATATTTT
13 TRBJ1-3 . . TRBV28 CASKAGYGNTIYF TGTGCCAGCAAGGCCGGCTACGGAAACACCATATATTTT
19 TRBJ2-1 once TRBD2 TRBV10-3 CAISDGPGLAGGYYNEQFF TGTGCCATCAGTGATGGACCGGGACTAGCGGGAGGTTACTACAATGAGCAGTTCTTC
15 TRBJ1-1 . TRBD1 TRBV19 CASSILGQGNTEAFF TGTGCCAGTAGTATTCTTGGACAGGGGAACACTGAAGCTTTCTTT
15 TRBJ1-1 . . TRBV28 CASILYQGGGIEAFF TGTGCCAGCATACTATACCAGGGCGGGGGGATTGAAGCTTTCTTT
16 TRBJ2-2 . . TRBV11-3 CASSLVGGRGIGELFF TGTGCCAGCAGCTTAGTCGGGGGGCGCGGGATCGGGGAGCTGTTTTTT
14 TRBJ1-5 . . TRBV7-2 CASSSAGLNQPQHF TGTGCCAGCAGCTCGGCAGGCCTCAATCAGCCCCAGCATTTT
13 TRBJ2-2 . . TRBV11-3 CASSFSNTGELFF TGTGCCAGCAGCTTTTCTAACACCGGGGAGCTGTTTTTT